This record looks at one T cell receptor beta chain sequence and its context. A minimum of 7 million PBMCs was isolated per sample. These data are taken from a study of blood T cells in healthy people across ages. On the study more broadly: Capture by template switching was about one barcoded beta molecule per two T cells.

Germline V gives CDR1 DFQATT, CDR2 SNEGSKA (reference sequence). The CDR3 runs 14 residues. V lost 3 bases, J lost 5 bases, and 8 bases stayed unmatched. PCR was performed a second time for about 6 to 11 cycles using a sample-barcoded 5' primer and a J-beta primer mix. Tagging of each cDNA molecule was performed by a template-switch adaptor with 12 random nucleotides. Each CDR3 protein is one row after TCRdb ran MiXCR on the 5' RACE reads. The sample has roughly 1,800,000 distinct CDR3 sequences; about 49% are singletons. The clonotype was recovered from a woman in her thirties or forties in good health. The chain has TRBV20-1 and TRBJ2-5; 8 bases are shared with TRBD2. Sequences were obtained from blood. CDR3 coding DNA: TGCAGTGCTAGGGCCGGGGGGGCAATGGAGACCCAGTACTTC. It is translated as CSARAGGAMETQYF.